This entry lists 28 T cell receptor beta chains sequenced from one sample in a study of T-cell memory formation after mild COVID-19. In TCRdb, the 5' RACE reads were re-called with MiXCR into one record per CDR3 protein. The profile shows under 300,000 distinct CDR3 sequences, 7.5% to 10% of them singletons. The sample consisted of PBMCs or a T cell subset sorted from them (not recorded which). These receptors came from a man aged 18 to 35 who had mild COVID-19 (a few samples of this study predate the infection). Cell type and time point are not known.

This clonotype has a handful of counts. The DNA for the CDR3 is TGCAGTGCTAGAGATCATGGGGGAGGTGCCTACGAGCAGTACTTC. This sequence encodes CSARDHGGGAYEQYF. This chain joins TRBV20-1 and TRBJ2-7; tentative D call: TRBD2 (6 bases). The V and J ends lost 0 bases and 2 bases respectively, with 14 bases between them. This CDR3 has 15 residues. Per the germline V gene, CDR1 is DFQATT and CDR2 is SNEGSKA (reference sequence).

This clonotype was detected many times. The chain links TRBV4-3 to TRBJ2-5; 10 bases fit TRBD2. The CDR3 runs 16 residues. Germline lookup yields CDR1 LGHNA and CDR2 YSLEER. Trimming cost V 1 base and J 4 bases; bases outside gene matches: 6. The CDR3 bases are TGCGCCAGCAGCCAAGGAGTAGCGGGGGGCGGAGAGACCCAGTACTTC. Amino acids: CASSQGVAGGGETQYF.

This clonotype was detected a few times. The rearrangement links TRBV5-1 to TRBJ2-7; tentatively, D is TRBD1 or TRBD2 (5 bases each). The CDR3 sequence is 13 residues long. The germline V and J ends were trimmed by 2 bases and 4 bases, with 10 bases remaining between them. Germline V gene lookup returns CDR1 SGHRS and CDR2 YFSETQ. CDR3 in amino acids: CASSLTGLYEQYV. The CDR3 region has the DNA TGCGCCAGCAGCTTAACGGGGCTTTACGAGCAGTACGTC.

In this sample, this clonotype turned up a few times. The chain employs TRBV4-1 and TRBJ2-7; 9 bases are a match to TRBD1. The length of the CDR3 is 17 residues. Losses at the gene ends were 4 bases for V and 3 bases for J; bases not matched to a gene: 13. Germline V gene sequence: CDR1 MGHRA, CDR2 YSYEKL. This CDR3 is CASSPHGGDRADYEQYF. CDR3 DNA: TGCGCCAGCAGCCCACATGGTGGGGACAGGGCCGACTACGAGCAGTACTTC.

The V gene is TRBV7-8, the J gene TRBJ2-3, with D uncertain. The germline V and J ends were trimmed by 1 base and 6 bases, with 8 bases remaining between them. The CDR3 runs 13 residues. The germline V gene has CDR1 SGHVS and CDR2 FQNEAQ. CDR3 DNA sequence: TGTGCCAGCAGCTTAGAAGTCGAGGATACGCAGTATTTT. It is translated as CASSLEVEDTQYF.

The chain uses TRBV7-9 and TRBJ1-1, with D perhaps TRBD1 (6 bases). Trimming took off 1 base at V and 6 bases at J, with 12 bases between the two ends. This CDR3 contains 14 residues. In germline, CDR1 is SEHNR, CDR2 FQNEAQ (reference sequence). CDR3 region: CASSLVTGAPEAFF. The CDR3 region has the DNA TGTGCCAGCAGCTTAGTGACAGGAGCCCCTGAAGCTTTCTTT. The full variable domain, its missing parts supplied by reference TRBV7-9 and TRBJ1-1, is DTGVSQNPRHKITKRGQNVTFRCDPISEHNRLYWYRQTLGQGPEFLTYFQNEAQLEKSRLLSDRFSAERPKGSFSTLEIQRTEQGDSAMYLCASSLVTGAPEAFFGQGTRLTVV.

This clonotype was detected many times. This sequence joins TRBV4-2 and TRBJ2-3; D gene unclear. The ends were cut back, 3 bases at V and 2 bases at J, with 6 bases in the middle. CDR1 and CDR2 (germline): LGHNA, YNFKEQ. The CDR3 totals 13 residues. DNA for the CDR3: TGTGCCAGCAGCCACAACCCCACAGATACGCAGTATTTT. It encodes CASSHNPTDTQYF.

The rearrangement links TRBV15 to TRBJ1-6; D gene uncertain. The V and J ends lost 1 base and 9 bases respectively, with 10 bases between them. Germline V CDR1 and CDR2: LNHNV, YYDKDF (reference sequence). This CDR3 comprises 14 residues. In nucleotides, the CDR3 is TGTGCCACCAGCAGAGCAGGAGTTGGTTCACCCCTCCACTTT. Translation: CATSRAGVGSPLHF. Supplemented by reference TRBV15 and TRBJ1-6, the full variable domain reads DAMVIQNPRYQVTQFGKPVTLSCSQTLNHNVMYWYQQKSSQAPKLLFHYYDKDFNNEADTPDNFQSRRPNTSFCFLDIRSPGLGDTAMYLCATSRAGVGSPLHFGNGTRLTVT.

The rearrangement links TRBV20-1 to TRBJ2-5; 8 nucleotides align to TRBD2. Germline loops: CDR1 DFQATT, CDR2 SNEGSKA (reference sequence). This CDR3 comprises 17 residues. After removal of 0 bases from V and 2 bases from J, the junction contained 11 bases not matched to a gene. The DNA for the CDR3 is TGCAGTGCTAGAGATCTTAGGGGACTAGAGGGACAAGAGACCCAGTACTTC. This codes for CSARDLRGLEGQETQYF.

V is TRBV4-3 and J is TRBJ2-3, with D possibly TRBD2 on 5 matching bases. The CDR3 runs to 13 residues. Trimming stripped 4 bases from V and 5 bases from J, with 10 bases between. Germline CDR1 is LGHNA and CDR2 is YSLEER. CDR3 loop: CASSRAEGDTQYF. The CDR3 coding sequence is TGCGCCAGCAGCCGAGCCGAGGGAGATACGCAGTATTTT.

This clonotype was detected ten times or more. The V and J genes are TRBV11-2 and TRBJ2-3; D call uncertain. Per germline, CDR1 SGHAT and CDR2 FQNNGV. Trimming cost V 5 bases and J 3 bases, with 6 bases left between them. This CDR3 has 12 residues. This chain's CDR3 is CASSQVTDTQYF. The DNA for the CDR3 is TGTGCCAGCAGCCAGGTTACAGATACGCAGTATTTT. The entire variable domain, with the rest obtained from reference TRBV11-2 and TRBJ2-3, is as follows: EAGVAQSPRYKIIEKRQSVAFWCNPISGHATLYWYQQILGQGPKLLIQFQNNGVVDDSQLPKDRFSAERLKGVDSTLKIQPAKLEDSAVYLCASSQVTDTQYFGPGTRLTVL.

V and J are TRBV11-2 and TRBJ2-7, with 8 bases aligning to TRBD1. The CDR3 spans 17 residues. Germline assignment: CDR1 SGHAT and CDR2 FQNNGV. The J segment lost 3 bases and the V segment lost 4 bases, leaving 14 bases of the junction unmatched. This CDR3 reads CASSSEGGQGAYYEQYV. Here the CDR3 DNA reads TGTGCCAGCAGCTCCGAAGGTGGCCAGGGGGCTTACTACGAGCAGTACGTC.

The rearrangement links TRBV5-6 to TRBJ2-3, with 10 bases identical to TRBD2. Germline lookup yields CDR1 SGHDT and CDR2 YYEEEE. V shed 2 bases and J 3 bases; nucleotides not matched to a gene: 12. This CDR3 contains 18 residues. In DNA, the CDR3 is TGTGCCAGCAGCTTTTCCTGGGGTACTAGCGGGGATACAGATACGCAGTATTTT. The encoded protein is CASSFSWGTSGDTDTQYF.

The table lists this clonotype with a few counts. V is TRBV12-3 or TRBV12-4 and J is TRBJ2-7; TRBD1 matches 9 bases. The ends lost 8 bases at V and 2 bases at J; junction bases unmatched: 4. This CDR3 region has 13 residues. The chain's CDR3 is CASLWTGAYEQYF. In DNA form, the CDR3 reads TGTGCCAGCCTTTGGACAGGGGCCTACGAGCAGTACTTC.

The sample holds many counts of this clonotype. The chain couples TRBV10-3 to TRBJ1-5, with 8 bases that match TRBD1. V shed 6 bases and J 6 bases; nucleotides not matched to a gene: 4. The CDR3 has 13 amino acids. CDR1 is ENHRY and CDR2 is SYGVKD in the germline V gene. The CDR3 sequence: CAIRQGAGQPQHF. The CDR3 bases are TGTGCCATCAGGCAGGGGGCTGGTCAGCCCCAGCATTTT.

This clonotype was found many times. J is TRBJ2-2 and V is TRBV7-2, with D possibly being TRBD1 or TRBD2 (5 bases each). Trimming pared 6 bases from V and 1 base from J, leaving 18 bases between. The CDR3 sequence is 17 residues long. CDR1 is SGHTA, CDR2 FQGNSA, per germline. In DNA form, the CDR3 reads TGTGCCAGCAGGTCGTTTGGGACGGATCTGAACACCGGGGAGCTGTTTTTT. This sequence encodes CASRSFGTDLNTGELFF.

The CDR3 nucleotides are TGTGCCAGCCGTCGAGTGCCTAATGAAAAACTGTTTTTT. This codes for CASRRVPNEKLFF. The chain combines TRBV27 with TRBJ1-4; D remains ambiguous. The CDR3 spans 13 residues. V was cut by 8 bases and J by 3 bases, with 10 bases left in between. Germline V gene lookup returns CDR1 MNHEY and CDR2 SMNVEV (reference sequence).

The chain is built from TRBV7-2 and TRBJ1-5; D is possibly TRBD1 (5 bases). Germline V CDR1 and CDR2: SGHTA, FQGNSA. This CDR3 has 16 residues. V was trimmed by 4 bases and J by 6 bases, leaving 19 bases between them. The CDR3 DNA reads TGTGCCAGCAGCTGGGACCGGGGTCCAACGGGTCAGCCCCAGCATTTT. Encoded protein: CASSWDRGPTGQPQHF.

V gene TRBV7-9 combines with J gene TRBJ1-6; D not certain. The V and J ends lost 1 base and 10 bases respectively, with 11 bases between them. Germline CDR1 is SEHNR and CDR2 is FQNEAQ (reference sequence). This CDR3 spans 14 amino acids. The CDR3 loop is CASSLDPSTSPLHF. Written as DNA, the CDR3 is TGTGCCAGCAGCTTAGACCCTTCCACGTCACCCCTCCACTTT.

The sample holds a few counts of this clonotype. The chain employs TRBV5-1 and TRBJ1-2; tentative D call: TRBD1 (6 bases). The V and J ends lost 5 bases and 7 bases respectively, with 15 bases between them. CDR1 is SGHRS, CDR2 YFSETQ, per germline. The CDR3 runs to 13 residues. The CDR3 DNA reads TGCGCCAGCAGTCAAGGGAACAGGGCTGGCTACACCTTC. This encodes CASSQGNRAGYTF.

The V and J genes are TRBV7-2 and TRBJ1-2; D unresolved. Per the germline V gene, CDR1 is SGHTA and CDR2 is FQGNSA. CDR3 length equals 13 residues. V was cut by 4 bases and J by 4 bases, with 10 bases left in between. CDR3 in DNA: TGTGCCAGCAGCTCCCCCCGGGTCTATGGCTACACCTTC. Residues: CASSSPRVYGYTF.

This clonotype was observed a handful of times. The chain is built from TRBV20-1 and TRBJ2-2; TRBD1 aligns across 9 bases. This CDR3 comprises 16 residues. Germline V gene sequence: CDR1 DFQATT, CDR2 SNEGSKA (reference sequence). The junction had 7 bases not matched to a gene; V was cut back by 2 bases and J by 3 bases. CDR3 amino acids: CSARSGTGTYTGELFF. DNA for the CDR3: TGCAGTGCTAGAAGTGGGACAGGGACCTACACCGGGGAGCTGTTTTTT.

A few counts support this clonotype. The rearrangement uses TRBV7-7 and TRBJ2-2; D is undetermined. Germline V CDR1 and CDR2: SSHAT, FNYEAQ (reference sequence). V lost 4 bases and J lost 5, with 14 bases in between. CDR3 length: 15 amino acids. This chain's CDR3 is CASSSSRSNTGELFF. CDR3 in DNA: TGTGCCAGCAGCTCCTCTCGGAGCAATACCGGGGAGCTGTTTTTT.

DNA for the CDR3: TGCGCCAGCAGCCAAGATAACAGGATCTTCGGTAGGGCCAAAAACATTCAGTACTTC. Translating gives CASSQDNRIFGRAKNIQYF. The chain links TRBV4-1 to TRBJ2-4; D perhaps matches TRBD1 (5 bases). Trimming removed 0 bases from V and 1 base from J, with 19 bases in between. This CDR3 has 19 residues. From germline, CDR1 is MGHRA and CDR2 YSYEKL.

The rearrangement uses TRBV29-1 and TRBJ2-3; possible D gene TRBD1, 6 bases. The length of the CDR3 is 12 residues. The V gene lost 4 bases and the J gene lost 5 bases, with 10 bases spanning the gap. Germline CDR1 is SQVTM and CDR2 is ANQGSEA. The CDR3 DNA follows: TGCAGCGTTGCAGGGGCCCGAGATACGCAGTATTTT. It translates to CSVAGARDTQYF.

This clonotype showed up just a few times. The CDR3 DNA reads as TGTGCCAGCAGCTCCCAAAACCTAGCGGGGGGGCGTATCACCGGGGAGCTGTTTTTT. Translating it yields CASSSQNLAGGRITGELFF. The chain recombines TRBV7-2 with TRBJ2-2, with 12 bases identical to TRBD2. CDR3 length: 19 residues. V gave up 4 bases and J gave up 4 bases; unmatched junction bases: 13. Germline assignment: CDR1 SGHTA and CDR2 FQGNSA.

This clonotype was seen more than once but under ten times. J is TRBJ2-5 and V is TRBV4-3; the match to TRBD2 covers 8 bases. The CDR3 length is 16 residues. CDR1 and CDR2 from the germline V gene are LGHNA and YSLEER. V was pared by 4 bases and J by 5 bases, with 12 bases of the junction left unmatched. The CDR3, as DNA: TGCGCCAGCAGCCCCCGGGAGGGACATGGAGGGGAGACCCAGTACTTC. This codes for CASSPREGHGGETQYF.

This clonotype has at least ten counts. The chain recombines TRBV9 with TRBJ2-1, with D possibly matching TRBD2 (6 bases). The ends were cut back, 4 bases at V and 0 bases at J, with 17 bases in the middle. In germline, CDR1 is SGDLS, CDR2 YYNGEE. The CDR3 is 17 residues long. The CDR3 loop reads CASSPGVLVNSYNEQFF. CDR3 in DNA: TGTGCCAGCAGCCCGGGGGTTCTAGTAAACTCCTACAATGAGCAGTTCTTC.